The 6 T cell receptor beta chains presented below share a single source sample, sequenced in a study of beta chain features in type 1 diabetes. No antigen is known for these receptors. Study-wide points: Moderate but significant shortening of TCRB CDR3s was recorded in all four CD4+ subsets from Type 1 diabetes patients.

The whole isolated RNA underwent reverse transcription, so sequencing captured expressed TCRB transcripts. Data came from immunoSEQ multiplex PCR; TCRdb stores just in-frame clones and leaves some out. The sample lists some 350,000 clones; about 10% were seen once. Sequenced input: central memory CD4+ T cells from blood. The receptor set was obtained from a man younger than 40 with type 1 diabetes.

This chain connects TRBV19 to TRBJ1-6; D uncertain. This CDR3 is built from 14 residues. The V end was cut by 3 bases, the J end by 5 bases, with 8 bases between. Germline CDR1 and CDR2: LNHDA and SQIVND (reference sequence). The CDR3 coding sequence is TGTGCCAGTAGTATTCAGGAAAATAATTCACCCCTCCACTTT. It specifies CASSIQENNSPLHF.

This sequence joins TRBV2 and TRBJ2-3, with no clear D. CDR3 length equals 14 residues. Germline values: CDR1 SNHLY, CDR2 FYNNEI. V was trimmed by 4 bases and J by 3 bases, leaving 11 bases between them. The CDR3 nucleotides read TGTGCCAGCAGTGTGGAAATAGGAACAGATACGCAGTATTTT. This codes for CASSVEIGTDTQYF.

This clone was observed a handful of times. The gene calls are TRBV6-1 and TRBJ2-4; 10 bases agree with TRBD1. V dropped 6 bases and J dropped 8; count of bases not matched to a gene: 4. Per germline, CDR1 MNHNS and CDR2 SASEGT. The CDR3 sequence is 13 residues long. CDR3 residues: CASRGTGEDIQYF. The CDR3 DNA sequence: TGTGCCAGCAGAGGGACAGGGGAGGACATTCAGTACTTC.

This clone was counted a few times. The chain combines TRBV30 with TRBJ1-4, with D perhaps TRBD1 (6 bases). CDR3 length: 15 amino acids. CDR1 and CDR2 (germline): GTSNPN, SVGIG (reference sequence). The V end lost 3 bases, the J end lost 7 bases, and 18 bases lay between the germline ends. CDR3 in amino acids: CAWSVTGGLSEKLFF. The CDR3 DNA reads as TGTGCCTGGAGCGTCACGGGGGGGCTATCTGAAAAACTGTTTTTT.

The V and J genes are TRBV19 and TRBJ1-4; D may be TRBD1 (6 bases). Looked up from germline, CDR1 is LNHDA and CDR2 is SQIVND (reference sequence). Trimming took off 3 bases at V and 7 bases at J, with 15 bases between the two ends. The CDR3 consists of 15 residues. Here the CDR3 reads CASSIGQLGGEKLFF. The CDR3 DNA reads TGTGCCAGTAGTATCGGACAGCTGGGTGGTGAAAAACTGTTTTTT.

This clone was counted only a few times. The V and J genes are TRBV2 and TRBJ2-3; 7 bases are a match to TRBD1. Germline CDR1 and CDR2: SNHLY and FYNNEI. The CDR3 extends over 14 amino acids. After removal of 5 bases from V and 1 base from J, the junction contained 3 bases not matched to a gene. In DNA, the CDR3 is TGTGCCAGCAGTTTAGGACAGGGCACAGATACGCAGTATTTT. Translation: CASSLGQGTDTQYF.